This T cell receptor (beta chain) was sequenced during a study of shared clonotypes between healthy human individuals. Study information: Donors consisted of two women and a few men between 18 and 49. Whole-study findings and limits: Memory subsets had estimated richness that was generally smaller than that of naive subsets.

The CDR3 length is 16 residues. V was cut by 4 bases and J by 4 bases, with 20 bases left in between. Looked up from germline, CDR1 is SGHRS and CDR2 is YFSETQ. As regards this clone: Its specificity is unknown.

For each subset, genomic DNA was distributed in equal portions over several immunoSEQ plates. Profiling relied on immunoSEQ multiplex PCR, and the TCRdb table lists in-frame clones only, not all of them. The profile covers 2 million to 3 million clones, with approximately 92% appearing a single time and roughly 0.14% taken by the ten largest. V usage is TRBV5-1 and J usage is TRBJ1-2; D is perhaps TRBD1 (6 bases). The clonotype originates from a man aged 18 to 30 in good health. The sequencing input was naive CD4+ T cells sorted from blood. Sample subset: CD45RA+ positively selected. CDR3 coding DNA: TGCGCCAGCAGCCCTGCCGACAGGCCTGGCCCCTATGGCTACACCTTC. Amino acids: CASSPADRPGPYGYTF.